This TCR beta chain derives from a study of response to subunit inactivated influenza vaccine. Study-wide results and limits: Every seasonal influenza vaccination brings in few new T cells, the authors suggested.

To note about this clonotype: Its antigen is unknown.

From the RT-PCR reads, TCRdb called clonotypes with MiXCR, one entry per CDR3 protein. Of 500,000 to 600,000 distinct CDR3 sequences detected, around 13% appear once; the ten largest clones hold 8.5% to 14%. V trimming: 5 bases; J trimming: 1 base; junction bases outside the gene matches: 8. The CDR3 consists of 16 residues. CDR1 is SGHTA, CDR2 FQGNSA, per germline. This chain connects TRBV7-2 to TRBJ2-7; TRBD2 matches 10 bases. The receptor comes from a man aged 50-59 years who received an inactivated influenza vaccine. The material was PBMCs from blood, obtained roughly 12 days after vaccination. For the CDR3, the DNA is TGTGCCAGCAGCAAACGGGCTAGCGGGGGTTCCTACGAGCAGTACTTC. Amino acid sequence: CASSKRASGGSYEQYF.